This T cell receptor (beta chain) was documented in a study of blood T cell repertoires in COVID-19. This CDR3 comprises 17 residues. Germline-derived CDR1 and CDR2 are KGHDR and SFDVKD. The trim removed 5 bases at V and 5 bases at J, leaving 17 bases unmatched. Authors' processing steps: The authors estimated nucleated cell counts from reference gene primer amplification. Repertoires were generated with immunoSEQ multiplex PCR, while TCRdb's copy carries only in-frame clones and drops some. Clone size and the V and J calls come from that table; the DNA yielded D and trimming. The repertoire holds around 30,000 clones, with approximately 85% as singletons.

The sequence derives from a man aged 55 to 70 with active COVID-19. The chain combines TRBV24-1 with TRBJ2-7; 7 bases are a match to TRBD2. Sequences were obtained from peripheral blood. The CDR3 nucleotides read TGTGCCACCAGTGGTGTAGCGGGCGCAGGTGGGATGCACGAGCAGTACTTC. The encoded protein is CATSGVAGAGGMHEQYF.